Following are 3 T cell receptor beta chains from one sample sequenced in a study of regulatory T cells in long-lasting Graves disease. Time point described: persistent/refractory GD, antithyroid drugs over 5 years with positive TRAb. Isolated PBMC RNA provided the starting material for the TCR library. TCR beta libraries were built with iRepertoire HTBI primers and Arm-PCR of CDR3 regions. From the multiplex PCR reads, TCRdb called clonotypes with MiXCR, one entry per CDR3 protein. The profile shows 450,000 or so distinct CDR3 sequences, approximately 23% of them singletons. This specimen was peripheral blood mononuclear cells (PBMCs), taken when the disease was refractory, from a patient treated with antithyroid drugs. Every receptor here comes from a female donor with Graves disease.

This clonotype showed up just a few times. The rearrangement joins TRBV19 to TRBJ1-2; 7 bases fit TRBD1. CDR1 and CDR2 (germline): LNHDA, SQIVND (reference sequence). V lost 9 bases and J lost 4; bases outside the gene matches: 14. There are 15 residues in the CDR3. The CDR3: CASSRDSARSYGYTF. DNA of the CDR3: TGTGCCAGCAGCCGGGACAGCGCTCGTTCCTATGGCTACACCTTC.

A few counts support this clonotype. The J gene is TRBJ2-3, the V gene TRBV9; D remains unclear. V was cut by 0 bases and J by 4 bases, with 3 bases left in between. The CDR3 covers 12 residues. Looked up from germline, CDR1 is SGDLS and CDR2 is YYNGEE. The CDR3: CASSVEADTQYF. In nucleotides, the CDR3 is TGTGCCAGCAGCGTAGAAGCAGATACGCAGTATTTT.

Notes on this clonotype: This may be a read error, as it is one base from a much larger clone. The chain joins TRBV7-2 to TRBJ1-4, with 7 bases identical to TRBD1. This CDR3 spans 13 amino acids. Looked up from germline, CDR1 is SGHTA and CDR2 is FQGNSA. DNA for the CDR3: TGTGCCAGCGGCTTAGACAGGGTTGAAAAACTGTTTTTT. It codes for CASGLDRVEKLFF.